This TCR beta chain was identified during a study of cytomegalovirus exposure and HLA in healthy donors. Study as a whole: The same platform was used for the roughly 120 validation repertoires and the approximately 670 first-cohort repertoires, a later analysis reported. General study results and limits: According to reports, the classifier identified cytomegalovirus status with high specificity and sensitivity. Many donors shared some public TCRs, even though most TCR sequences were rare. The authors listed 150 to 200 TCR beta chains as cytomegalovirus-associated.

The method was immunoSEQ multiplex PCR; TCRdb's version includes in-frame clones alone and lacks a portion of them. The sample lists about 120,000 clones, 85% seen once, with roughly 2% in the top ten. Trimming took 3 bases from V and 0 from J, leaving 6 bases between them. In germline, CDR1 is MGHDK, CDR2 SYGVNS. This CDR3 has 14 amino acids. As for this clone: Its specificity is unknown.

The gene calls are TRBV25-1 and TRBJ1-3; D is undetermined. The TCR was taken from a woman in her twenties or thirties in good health and CMV-seronegative. Sequenced sample: PBMCs. For the CDR3, the DNA is TGTGCCAGCAGTGAGCGGTTCTCTGGAAACACCATATATTTT. This gives the protein CASSERFSGNTIYF.